This passage covers 22 T cell receptor beta chains from one sample sequenced in a study of CD8 T cells in Susac syndrome. RNA amounts of about 0.5 to 1 ug underwent reverse transcription with random hexamers. MiXCR, applied by TCRdb to the immunoSEQ multiplex PCR reads, yields one record per CDR3 protein. Of over 150,000 distinct CDR3 sequences in the sample, around 94% were seen once. The source material was CD4+ T cells from PBMCs. The receptors shown here come from a human donor with Susac syndrome.

The V call is TRBV2, the J call TRBJ1-2; D is undetermined. In germline, CDR1 is SNHLY, CDR2 FYNNEI. The CDR3 contains 16 residues. V lost 4 bases, J lost 7 bases, and 22 bases lay in between. The CDR3 sequence: CASSVDRAGQASGYTF. The CDR3 DNA is TGTGCCAGCAGTGTTGATAGGGCAGGCCAAGCGAGTGGCTACACCTTC.

This chain joins TRBV29-1 and TRBJ2-2, with a tentative D call TRBD1 (6 bases). The CDR3 consists of 14 residues. The germline V gene has CDR1 SQVTM and CDR2 ANQGSEA. Deletions cut 7 bases from V and 0 bases from J, with 12 bases between. CDR3 protein: CSATGTANTGELFF. The DNA for the CDR3 is TGCAGCGCTACAGGGACGGCGAACACCGGGGAGCTGTTTTTT.

The chain recombines TRBV12-3 or TRBV12-4 with TRBJ2-4; D gene unclear. This CDR3 is built from 16 residues. Trimming removed 3 bases from V and 0 bases from J, with 12 bases in between. DNA of the CDR3: TGTGCCAGCAGTTTCCCGGGCTCACTAGCCAAAAACATTCAGTACTTC. This encodes CASSFPGSLAKNIQYF.

The chain is built from TRBV5-1 and TRBJ1-2, with D possibly being TRBD1 (5 bases). V lost 1 base to trimming and J lost 6 bases, with 13 bases between them. Germline lookup yields CDR1 SGHRS and CDR2 YFSETQ. This CDR3 has 14 residues. The CDR3 nucleotides are TGCGCCAGCAGCTTGAGGGGCGATCGGGATGGCTACACCTTC. It is translated as CASSLRGDRDGYTF.

This chain joins TRBV28 and TRBJ2-7; D unresolved. CDR3 length: 14 amino acids. Trimming cost V 6 bases and J 2 bases, with 14 bases left between them. Per the germline V gene, CDR1 is MDHEN and CDR2 is SYDVKM. The CDR3 DNA follows: TGTGCCAGCAGGGGCGGAACTAAACCCTACGAGCAGTACTTC. It codes for CASRGGTKPYEQYF.

The gene calls are TRBV29-1 and TRBJ2-7; D remains unclear. The CDR3 has 11 residues. CDR1 and CDR2 (germline): SQVTM, ANQGSEA. V shed 7 bases and J shed 6 bases, with 13 bases lying between them. In DNA, the CDR3 is TGCAGCGCCTATATAACGGGCGAGCAGTACTTC. It yields the protein CSAYITGEQYF.

CDR3 in DNA: TGCAGCGTTGCCGGGACTGCCGGGCAGTTCTTC. It codes for CSVAGTAGQFF. The chain has TRBV29-1 and TRBJ2-1; possibly TRBD2 for D (6 bases). The V end was cut by 4 bases, the J end by 12 bases, with 13 bases between. In germline, CDR1 is SQVTM, CDR2 ANQGSEA. The CDR3 has 11 amino acids.

The chain recombines TRBV30 with TRBJ2-3; TRBD2 is a possible D gene (6 bases). The germline V gene encodes CDR1 GTSNPN and CDR2 SVGIG (reference sequence). The CDR3 length is 12 residues. Trimming took off 8 bases at V and 4 bases at J, with 13 bases between the two ends. For the CDR3, the DNA is TGTGCCCTGGGGGGTGGGGCAGATACGCAGTATTTT. Protein product: CALGGGADTQYF.

This clonotype was observed a single time. The CDR3 is CASSSPLAGVKDEQFF. Written as DNA, the CDR3 is TGTGCCAGCAGTTCTCCACTAGCGGGGGTTAAGGATGAGCAGTTCTTC. The V call is TRBV7-9, the J call TRBJ2-1; 11 bases map to TRBD2. CDR1 SEHNR and CDR2 FQNEAQ come from the germline V gene (reference sequence). The CDR3 is made up of 16 amino acids. V lost 6 bases to trimming and J lost 8 bases; unmatched junction nucleotides: 12.

This sequence joins TRBV20-1 and TRBJ1-2, with D possibly being TRBD1 (5 bases). The CDR3 contains 14 residues. Germline lookup yields CDR1 DFQATT and CDR2 SNEGSKA (reference sequence). V lost 5 bases, J lost 5 bases, and 18 bases lay in between. The DNA for the CDR3 is TGCAGTGCTCGCGACGACAGAGCGGATTATGGCTACACCTTC. Amino acids: CSARDDRADYGYTF.

This chain joins TRBV4-2 and TRBJ1-5; no clear D gene. CDR1 LGHNA and CDR2 YNFKEQ come from the germline V gene. The CDR3 has 15 amino acids. The V gene lost 0 bases and the J gene lost 0 bases, with 6 bases spanning the gap. The chain's CDR3 is CASSQDENSNQPQHF. The CDR3, as DNA: TGTGCCAGCAGCCAAGACGAAAATAGCAATCAGCCCCAGCATTTT.

For the CDR3, the DNA is TGTGCCAGCAGTCACGGACAGGGGTCCTACGAGCAGTACTTC. Amino acids: CASSHGQGSYEQYF. The chain combines TRBV28 with TRBJ2-7; 9 bases match TRBD1. CDR1 MDHEN and CDR2 SYDVKM come from the germline V gene. The CDR3 has 14 amino acids. V trimming: 5 bases; J trimming: 1 base; junction bases outside the gene matches: 3. Filled out from reference TRBV28 and TRBJ2-7, the complete variable domain reads DVKVTQSSRYLVKRTGEKVFLECVQDMDHENMFWYRQDPGLGLRLIYFSYDVKMKEKGDIPEGYSVSREKKERFSLILESASTNQTSMYLCASSHGQGSYEQYFGPGTRLTVT.

The CDR3 region has the DNA TGTGCCAGCACTGGCGGGAGTATGAATGAGCAGTTCTTC. Its protein is CASTGGSMNEQFF. This chain connects TRBV28 to TRBJ2-1, with 7 nucleotides matching TRBD2. CDR1 and CDR2 (germline): MDHEN, SYDVKM. CDR3 length equals 13 residues. The V segment lost 7 bases and the J segment 7 bases; nucleotides outside the gene matches: 7. Full variable domain (remainder filled in from reference TRBV28 and TRBJ2-1): DVKVTQSSRYLVKRTGEKVFLECVQDMDHENMFWYRQDPGLGLRLIYFSYDVKMKEKGDIPEGYSVSREKKERFSLILESASTNQTSMYLCASTGGSMNEQFFGPGTRLTVL.

CDR3 nucleotides: TGTGCCAGCAAGCAACGACTAGCATCCTACGAGCAGTACTTC. Its translation: CASKQRLASYEQYF. The chain couples TRBV2 to TRBJ2-7; 7 bases agree with TRBD2. The CDR3 spans 14 residues. Germline V lookup: CDR1 SNHLY, CDR2 FYNNEI. The V segment lost 7 bases and the J segment 1 base; nucleotides outside the gene matches: 7.

V gene TRBV20-1 combines with J gene TRBJ2-3; the match to TRBD2 covers 7 bases. Germline V gene lookup returns CDR1 DFQATT and CDR2 SNEGSKA (reference sequence). V shed 6 bases, J shed 6 bases, and the junction held 15 bases outside the gene matches. This CDR3 region has 15 residues. DNA of the CDR3: TGCAGTGCAAGTAAGGGCGGGAGTACAGTGGATACGCAGTATTTT. It yields the protein CSASKGGSTVDTQYF.

The rearrangement uses TRBV12-3 or TRBV12-4 and TRBJ1-5; D not resolved. CDR3 size: 16 residues. Trimming removed 6 bases from V and 0 bases from J, with 15 bases in between. The CDR3: CASRLGGQASNQPQHF. The CDR3 bases are TGTGCCAGCAGACTCGGTGGCCAGGCTAGCAATCAGCCCCAGCATTTT.

A few counts support this clonotype. V gene TRBV29-1 combines with J gene TRBJ2-7; D is ambiguous. Trimming removed 4 bases from V and 0 bases from J, with 7 bases in between. Germline CDR1 and CDR2: SQVTM and ANQGSEA. The CDR3 runs 12 residues. The CDR3 DNA sequence: TGCAGCGTTGCGGCAGTCTCCTACGAGCAGTACTTC. Translating gives CSVAAVSYEQYF.

The chain carries TRBV2 and TRBJ2-7, with D possibly being TRBD2 (5 bases). Deletions cut 6 bases from V and 3 bases from J, with 12 bases between. Germline assignment: CDR1 SNHLY and CDR2 FYNNEI. This CDR3 has 13 amino acids. CDR3 loop: CASRLESVYEQYF. DNA for the CDR3: TGTGCCAGCAGACTAGAGAGTGTCTACGAGCAGTACTTC.

The chain couples TRBV28 to TRBJ2-5, with D tentatively TRBD2 (5 bases). The V and J ends lost 4 bases and 2 bases respectively, with 11 bases between them. The CDR3 length is 14 residues. The germline V gene has CDR1 MDHEN and CDR2 SYDVKM. CDR3 coding DNA: TGTGCCAGCAGTTCCCGGACGGGACAAGAGACCCAGTACTTC. Amino acids: CASSSRTGQETQYF.

V and J are TRBV18 and TRBJ1-5, with D unclear. The V gene's germline CDR1 is KGHSH and CDR2 LQKENI. V gave up 5 bases and J gave up 11 bases, with 22 bases separating them. This CDR3 region has 15 residues. CDR3 nucleotides: TGTGCCAGCTCATCACTTAGAGGAGGTCAGGTAGCCCAGCATTTT. It codes for CASSSLRGGQVAQHF.

V usage is TRBV28 and J usage is TRBJ2-2; the D is unclear. This CDR3 is built from 13 residues. Per germline, CDR1 MDHEN and CDR2 SYDVKM. Trimming shortened V by 6 bases and J by 6 bases, and 11 bases separated the two germline ends. DNA of the CDR3: TGTGCCAGCAGGATGGTAGGGTCCGGGGAGCTGTTTTTT. It specifies CASRMVGSGELFF.

A few counts support this clonotype. The chain couples TRBV12-3 or TRBV12-4 to TRBJ2-5; no reliable D call. V was cut by 8 bases and J by 3 bases, with 7 bases left in between. This CDR3 region has 11 residues. The CDR3 is CASSLKETQYF. CDR3 nucleotide sequence: TGTGCCAGCTCACTCAAAGAGACCCAGTACTTC.